One and the same sample provided the 17 T cell receptor beta chains below, sequenced in a study of shared clonotypes between healthy human individuals. Generated by immunoSEQ multiplex PCR, the TCRdb table keeps only in-frame clones and is missing some. The sample consists of 2 million to 2.5 million clones, around 95% of them appearing once. Source material: naive CD4+ T cells sorted from blood. Subset given: CD45RA+ positively selected. These receptors all stem from a man aged 18-30 years in good health.

In the case of this clone: One end of the junction does not line up with germline, which may come from a read error. CDR3 DNA: TGTGCCAGCAGCTCAACGGGGGGCGGGTCCTCCGAGCAGTACTTC. It encodes CASSSTGGGSSEQYF. The chain has TRBV5-4 and TRBJ2-7; tentative D call: TRBD2 (7 bases). Germline V lookup: CDR1 SGHNT, CDR2 YYREEE (reference sequence). The CDR3 covers 15 residues.

Of note for this clone: Other nucleotide sequences from this sample produce the same CDR3. This sequence joins TRBV30 and TRBJ2-4, with D perhaps TRBD2 (6 bases). CDR1 is GTSNPN, CDR2 SVGIG, per germline (reference sequence). Trimming shortened V by 2 bases and J by 1 base, and 6 bases separated the two germline ends. The CDR3 extends over 13 amino acids. The CDR3 nucleotides are TGTGCCTGGAGTCGGGGGGCCAAAAACATTCAGTACTTC. It is translated as CAWSRGAKNIQYF.

The V gene is TRBV5-1, the J gene TRBJ2-1, with unresolved D. The germline CDR1 and CDR2 sequences are SGHRS and YFSETQ. V was trimmed by 2 bases and J by 7 bases, leaving 16 bases between them. The CDR3 runs to 15 residues. The CDR3 is CASSLEGNTRNEQFF. The CDR3 DNA sequence: TGCGCCAGCAGCTTAGAAGGGAATACCCGGAATGAGCAGTTCTTC.

The chain has TRBV5-8 and TRBJ2-5, with 7 bases that match TRBD1. This CDR3 spans 12 amino acids. V dropped 4 bases and J dropped 10; count of bases not matched to a gene: 7. From germline, CDR1 is SGHTS and CDR2 YDEGEE. CDR3 DNA sequence: TGTGCCAGCAGCACTAGACAGGGCTACCAGTACTTC. Translation: CASSTRQGYQYF.

V gene TRBV19 combines with J gene TRBJ2-3, with 9 bases aligning to TRBD1. V was clipped by 7 bases and J by 8 bases; unmatched bases: 13. There are 15 residues in the CDR3. Germline V gives CDR1 LNHDA, CDR2 SQIVND (reference sequence). For the CDR3, the DNA is TGTGCCAGTAAGAGGGACAGGGCGGCACAAGGTACGCAGTATTTT. Protein sequence: CASKRDRAAQGTQYF.

The J gene is TRBJ2-1, the V gene TRBV4-1; TRBD1 aligns across 10 bases. From germline, CDR1 is MGHRA and CDR2 YSYEKL. The J segment lost 3 bases and the V segment lost 6 bases, leaving 8 bases of the junction unmatched. This CDR3 contains 16 residues. CDR3 loop: CASSPTRDRGYNEQFF. The CDR3 DNA is TGCGCCAGCAGTCCCACTCGGGACAGGGGCTACAATGAGCAGTTCTTC.

The sample holds one count of this clone. Other DNA sequences in this sample translate to the same CDR3. The CDR3 loop reads CASSQTGGTNEKLFF. CDR3 bases: TGTGCCAGCAGTCAAACAGGGGGAACTAATGAAAAACTGTTTTTT. The V call is TRBV28, the J call TRBJ1-4; 8 bases fit TRBD1. CDR1 and CDR2 from the germline V gene are MDHEN and SYDVKM. The CDR3 extends over 15 amino acids. V was clipped by 5 bases and J by 1 base; unmatched bases: 3.

This sequence joins TRBV30 and TRBJ1-6, with D tentatively TRBD1 (5 bases). Germline-derived CDR1 and CDR2 are GTSNPN and SVGIG (reference sequence). The length of the CDR3 is 10 residues. CDR3 in amino acids: CAPKGDFFHF. CDR3 in DNA: TGTGCGCCGAAAGGGGATTTCTTCCACTTT.

The V and J genes are TRBV14 and TRBJ1-2, with a tentative D call TRBD1 (5 bases). The CDR3 totals 12 residues. Trimming shortened V by 4 bases and J by 8 bases, and 11 bases separated the two germline ends. The germline gives CDR1 SGHDN, CDR2 FVKESK. The CDR3 reads CASSRGQRGYTF. The CDR3 DNA sequence: TGTGCCAGCAGCCGAGGACAACGGGGCTACACCTTC.

The chain recombines TRBV10-3 with TRBJ1-5; 8 nucleotides align to TRBD1. Germline-derived CDR1 and CDR2 are ENHRY and SYGVKD. V shed 4 bases, J shed 5 bases, and the junction held 4 bases outside the gene matches. The length of the CDR3 is 14 residues. In DNA, the CDR3 is TGTGCCATCAGTGGGACAGGGATCGATCAGCCCCAGCATTTT. Translating gives CAISGTGIDQPQHF.

The chain couples TRBV2 to TRBJ2-1; possibly TRBD1 or TRBD2 for D (5 bases each). Per germline, CDR1 SNHLY and CDR2 FYNNEI. The CDR3 loop spans 12 amino acids. V was shortened by 10 bases and J by 6 bases, with 13 bases between the two germline ends. CDR3 protein: CAIDRGSNEQFF. CDR3 coding DNA: TGTGCCATCGACCGGGGCTCCAATGAGCAGTTCTTC. The full variable domain, completed using reference TRBV2 and TRBJ2-1, is EPEVTQTPSHQVTQMGQEVILRCVPISNHLYFYWYRQILGQKVEFLVSFYNNEISEKSEIFDDQFSVERPDGSNFTLKIRSTKLEDSAMYFCAIDRGSNEQFFGPGTRLTVL.

This sequence joins TRBV30 and TRBJ1-2; D gene uncertain. CDR3 length equals 11 residues. Trimming shortened V by 5 bases and J by 6 bases, and 10 bases separated the two germline ends. Germline-derived CDR1 and CDR2 are GTSNPN and SVGIG (reference sequence). This chain's CDR3 is CAWAMGNGYTF. The CDR3 nucleotides read TGTGCCTGGGCGATGGGGAATGGCTACACCTTC.

On this clone itself: At the DNA level, this CDR3 is encoded by other sequences in the same sample as well. This chain joins TRBV28 and TRBJ1-2; TRBD1 aligns across 10 bases. Trimming took 3 bases from V and 5 from J; bases not matched to a gene: 6. The CDR3 has 15 residues. From germline, CDR1 is MDHEN and CDR2 SYDVKM. CDR3 amino acids: CASSLGTGALYGYTF. CDR3 nucleotide sequence: TGTGCCAGCAGTTTGGGGACAGGGGCTCTTTATGGCTACACCTTC.

V usage is TRBV28 and J usage is TRBJ1-2; possibly TRBD1 for D (6 bases). Germline CDR1 reads MDHEN; CDR2 reads SYDVKM. CDR3 length equals 14 residues. V was trimmed by 2 bases and J by 7 bases, leaving 14 bases between them. CDR3 amino acids: CASSLRTGGAGYTF. The CDR3 DNA follows: TGTGCCAGCAGTTTACGGACGGGGGGGGCTGGCTACACCTTC.

The chain uses TRBV25-1 and TRBJ2-3; no clear D gene. Germline V CDR1 and CDR2: MGHDK, SYGVNS. V was shortened by 5 bases and J by 2 bases, with 8 bases between the two germline ends. CDR3 size: 13 residues. CDR3 bases: TGTGCCAGCAGTAGGATTGACACAGATACGCAGTATTTT. Translated: CASSRIDTDTQYF. The full variable domain, with the rest looked up from reference TRBV25-1 and TRBJ2-3, is EADIYQTPRYLVIGTGKKITLECSQTMGHDKMYWYQQDPGMELHLIHYSYGVNSTEKGDLSSESTVSRIRTEHFPLTLESARPSHTSQYLCASSRIDTDTQYFGPGTRLTVL.

CDR3 loop: CAISESPGGVGNEQFF. For the CDR3, the DNA is TGTGCCATCAGTGAATCCCCGGGGGGAGTCGGGAATGAGCAGTTCTTC. The chain employs TRBV10-3 and TRBJ2-1; TRBD2 matches 7 bases. The CDR3 runs 16 residues. Germline assignment: CDR1 ENHRY and CDR2 SYGVKD. The junction had 12 bases not matched to a gene; V was cut back by 3 bases and J by 7 bases.

The CDR3 sequence is CAWMPGHTNTEAFF. The CDR3 DNA is TGTGCCTGGATGCCCGGACATACGAACACTGAAGCTTTCTTT. The chain couples TRBV30 to TRBJ1-1, with a possible D match to TRBD1 (5 bases). Per germline, CDR1 GTSNPN and CDR2 SVGIG (reference sequence). Trimming removed 4 bases at V and 1 base at J, with 13 bases between. This CDR3 region has 14 residues.